What follows are 17 T cell receptor beta chains derived from one specimen sequenced in a study of blood T cells in healthy people across ages (dated by TCRdb to the mid-2010s). The library relied on 5' RACE. The sequencing machine was an Illumina HiSeq 2500. The second PCR ran for roughly 7 to 11 cycles and used a J-beta primer mix along with a sample-barcoded 5' primer. Clones were called with MiXCR by TCRdb after fastp trimmed the public reads at Q25, and only in-frame beta chains were retained. Duplicate CDR3 protein sequences are folded into a single record with the most common DNA and genes. The sample table records roughly 700,000 distinct CDR3 sequences; around half of these occur just once. Together, the top ten hold under 35% of the sample. Sample: blood. These receptors originate from a woman aged 60-70 years in good health.

The chain employs TRBV7-9 and TRBJ2-7, with D possibly TRBD2 on 5 matching bases. The CDR3 loop spans 15 amino acids. Between the trimmed V and J ends, which lost 3 bases and 3 bases, there was a span of 15 bases. Looked up from germline, CDR1 is SEHNR and CDR2 is FQNEAQ (reference sequence). DNA of the CDR3: TGTGCCAGCAGCTTTGGGGAGAGGGCGGACTACGAGCAGTACTTC. It encodes CASSFGERADYEQYF. Filled out from reference TRBV7-9 and TRBJ2-7, the complete variable domain reads DTGVSQNPRHKITKRGQNVTFRCDPISEHNRLYWYRQTLGQGPEFLTYFQNEAQLEKSRLLSDRFSAERPKGSFSTLEIQRTEQGDSAMYLCASSFGERADYEQYFGPGTRLTVT.

This clonotype was counted only a few times. The CDR3 here is CSAGSASSYNEQFF. CDR3 DNA sequence: TGCAGCGCTGGATCAGCGAGCTCCTACAATGAGCAGTTCTTC. The V and J genes are TRBV29-1 and TRBJ2-1; D uncertain. The CDR3 has 14 amino acids. The germline V gene encodes CDR1 SQVTM and CDR2 ANQGSEA. Trimming cost V 7 bases and J 0 bases, with 13 bases left between them.

This clonotype was counted at least ten times. The chain uses TRBV19 and TRBJ2-7, with TRBD1 matching 9 bases. Germline-derived CDR1 and CDR2 are LNHDA and SQIVND (reference sequence). This CDR3 comprises 13 residues. J lost 6 bases, V lost 4 bases, and 4 bases had no gene match. The CDR3: CASSTGTGSEQYF. The CDR3 DNA follows: TGTGCCAGTAGTACCGGGACAGGGAGCGAGCAGTACTTC.

The table lists this clonotype with a few counts. The chain links TRBV21-1 to TRBJ1-1; TRBD1 is taken as the D call from the table, unchecked against the DNA. TRBV21-1 counts as a pseudogene. This CDR3 spans 13 amino acids. The CDR3: CASSRGFHTEAFF. CDR3 DNA sequence: TGTGCCAGCAGCAGGGGGTTCCACACTGAAGCTTTCTTT.

The V gene is TRBV20-1, the J gene TRBJ1-1; D is unclear. Trimming took off 0 bases at V and 1 base at J, with 6 bases between the two ends. The V gene's germline CDR1 is DFQATT and CDR2 SNEGSKA (reference sequence). This CDR3 region has 13 residues. This CDR3 is CSARDLQNTEAFF. The CDR3 DNA is TGCAGTGCTAGAGATCTACAGAACACTGAAGCTTTCTTT.

This rearrangement joins TRBV6-5 to TRBJ1-2; 7 bases agree with TRBD1. Germline V gene lookup returns CDR1 MNHEY and CDR2 SVGAGI. V lost 0 bases to trimming and J lost 8 bases; unmatched junction nucleotides: 0. CDR3 length: 12 residues. The CDR3 DNA follows: TGTGCCAGCAGTTACTCGACAGGGGGCTACACCTTC. It codes for CASSYSTGGYTF.

The gene calls are TRBV29-1 and TRBJ2-2, with D tentatively TRBD1 (5 bases). This CDR3 is 12 amino acids long. CDR1 is SQVTM and CDR2 is ANQGSEA in the germline V gene. Trimming pared 7 bases from V and 6 bases from J, leaving 12 bases between. CDR3 protein: CSATVEPGELFF. The CDR3 DNA follows: TGCAGCGCGACAGTGGAACCCGGGGAGCTGTTTTTT.

The genes are TRBV27 and TRBJ1-5, with TRBD1 as a possible D gene (5 bases). The CDR3 sequence is 14 residues long. Germline V lookup: CDR1 MNHEY, CDR2 SMNVEV (reference sequence). V dropped 6 bases and J dropped 6 bases, with 15 bases sitting between them. The CDR3 reads CASRGWGVGQPQHF. For the CDR3, the DNA is TGTGCCAGCAGGGGCTGGGGGGTTGGTCAGCCCCAGCATTTT.

This chain uses TRBV7-2 with TRBJ2-1; tentative D call: TRBD1 (6 bases). The CDR3 sequence is 14 residues long. The V end was cut by 5 bases, the J end by 2 bases, with 10 bases between. The germline CDR1 and CDR2 sequences are SGHTA and FQGNSA. As DNA, the CDR3 is TGTGCCAGCAGCAACAGGGAGCCCTACAATGAGCAGTTCTTC. This sequence encodes CASSNREPYNEQFF.

The CDR3 here is CASSLVTSGRNREQYF. The DNA for the CDR3 is TGTGCCAGCAGCTTAGTTACTAGCGGGAGGAATCGCGAGCAGTACTTC. V usage is TRBV7-8 and J usage is TRBJ2-7; 12 nucleotides line up with TRBD2. Looked up from germline, CDR1 is SGHVS and CDR2 is FQNEAQ. This CDR3 is 16 amino acids long. V lost 1 base to trimming and J lost 6 bases; unmatched junction nucleotides: 7.

V is TRBV6-2 or TRBV6-3 and J is TRBJ2-5; 9 bases fit TRBD1. CDR1 MNHEY and CDR2 SVGEGT come from the germline V gene. The CDR3 loop spans 12 amino acids. The junction had 6 bases not matched to a gene; V was cut back by 6 bases and J by 10 bases. CDR3 protein: CASRDPTGGQYF. The CDR3 DNA follows: TGTGCCAGCAGGGACCCGACAGGGGGCCAGTACTTC.

V gene TRBV24-1 combines with J gene TRBJ1-4, with D hard to call. Germline V CDR1 and CDR2: KGHDR, SFDVKD. The CDR3 has 15 residues. Trimming shortened V by 2 bases and J by 5 bases, and 11 bases separated the two germline ends. CDR3: CATSDSRRGNEKLFF. For the CDR3, the DNA is TGTGCCACCAGTGATTCCAGAAGAGGAAATGAAAAACTGTTTTTT.

The J gene is TRBJ2-1, the V gene TRBV5-1; D ambiguous. V was trimmed by 0 bases and J by 7 bases, leaving 11 bases between them. CDR3 length: 14 amino acids. Germline V gene data show CDR1 as SGHRS and CDR2 as YFSETQ. CDR3 in DNA: TGCGCCAGCAGCTTGGCCCCTACAGCGAATGAGCAGTTCTTC. Its protein product is CASSLAPTANEQFF.

The DNA for the CDR3 is TGCGCCAGCAGCTTGCGTGAGGGGCGTTACGAGCAGTACTTC. Its translation: CASSLREGRYEQYF. The chain recombines TRBV5-1 with TRBJ2-7; D may correspond to TRBD1 or TRBD2 (5 bases each). V shed 1 base and J shed 4 bases, with 12 bases lying between them. Germline lookup yields CDR1 SGHRS and CDR2 YFSETQ. The CDR3 spans 14 residues.

The V call is TRBV7-2, the J call TRBJ2-7; D is possibly TRBD2 (6 bases). CDR3 size: 15 residues. Trimming removed 4 bases from V and 3 bases from J, with 16 bases in between. The germline V gene has CDR1 SGHTA and CDR2 FQGNSA. DNA for the CDR3: TGTGCCAGCAGCTCAGCTGACGGGAGCTTCTACGAGCAGTACTTC. Translating gives CASSSADGSFYEQYF.

This clonotype was seen only a few times. This chain's CDR3 is CASSPGATGELFF. The CDR3 bases are TGTGCCAGCAGCCCCGGGGCGACTGGGGAGCTGTTTTTT. The chain carries TRBV6-4 and TRBJ2-2; D is possibly TRBD1 or TRBD2 (5 bases each). V was pared by 6 bases and J by 8 bases, with 13 bases between. CDR1 is MRHNA, CDR2 SNTAGT, per germline. This CDR3 comprises 13 residues.

This chain joins TRBV28 and TRBJ2-5; no clear D gene. This CDR3 spans 11 amino acids. Germline V gives CDR1 MDHEN, CDR2 SYDVKM. V gave up 7 bases and J gave up 11 bases, with 14 bases separating them. CDR3 region: CASKASQEQYF. CDR3 in DNA: TGTGCCAGCAAGGCGAGCCAGGAGCAGTACTTC.